Listed below are T cell receptor beta chains from one sample, sequenced in a study of beta chain features in type 1 diabetes. Clones were sequenced by immunoSEQ multiplex PCR, and TCRdb holds only the in-frame ones, with some missing. The sample comprises just over 450,000 clones, 30% of which are singletons, and almost 0.065% rests with the top ten. The material sequenced was naive CD4+ T cells from blood. The receptors were gathered from a man between 18 and 35 years old in good health. Both conserved end residues are part of each CDR3. D genes are given only for firm matches. Clone size, where shown, is once, few, many, or a class for clones that have expanded.

>14|.|.|TRBJ2-3|TRBV5-6
CASSLEYSTDTQYF
TGTGCCAGCAGCTTGGAGTATAGCACAGATACGCAGTATTTT
>13|.|.|TRBJ2-5|TRBV29-1
CSVDYGVIETQYF
TGCAGCGTTGATTACGGGGTAATAGAGACCCAGTACTTC
>12|.|.|TRBJ2-4|TRBV29-1
CSGPYTKNIQYF
TGCAGCGGCCCGTATACCAAAAACATTCAGTACTTC
>14|TRBD1|few|TRBJ2-7|TRBV7-2
CASSYRDRIYEQYF
TGTGCCAGCAGCTACCGGGACAGAATCTACGAGCAGTACTTC
>15|.|few|TRBJ1-5|TRBV30
CAWRNPGGHNQPQHF
TGTGCCTGGAGGAACCCTGGGGGGCATAATCAGCCCCAGCATTTT
>15|TRBD1|few|TRBJ2-2|TRBV28
CASSLGTGAAGELFF
TGTGCCAGCAGTTTGGGGACAGGGGCTGCCGGGGAGCTGTTTTTT
>14|.|.|TRBJ2-3|TRBV28
CASIQRTSTDTQYF
TGTGCCAGCATCCAACGGACTAGCACAGATACGCAGTATTTT
>14|.|.|TRBJ2-7|TRBV5-1
CASSPQGRYYEQYF
TGCGCCAGCAGCCCACAAGGGAGGTACTACGAGCAGTACTTC
>14|.|few|TRBJ2-3|TRBV9
CASSVVSGVDTQYF
TGTGCCAGCAGCGTAGTTTCGGGGGTGGATACGCAGTATTTT
>13|.|few|TRBJ1-3|TRBV4-1
CASSHLYGNTIYF
TGCGCCAGCAGCCATCTCTATGGAAACACCATATATTTT
>16|.|.|TRBJ1-5|TRBV18
CASSPVGGPQNQPQHF
TGTGCCAGCTCACCGGTTGGCGGGCCCCAAAATCAGCCCCAGCATTTT
>16|.|few|TRBJ2-1|TRBV30
CAWSVLGRAGDNEQFF
TGTGCCTGGAGTGTACTTGGCAGGGCGGGCGACAATGAGCAGTTCTTC
>13|.|few|TRBJ2-1|TRBV6-6
CASSQGPHNEQFF
TGTGCCAGCAGCCAGGGTCCCCACAATGAGCAGTTCTTC
>14|.|.|TRBJ2-7|TRBV30
CARSVQRTGYEQYF
TGTGCCCGGAGTGTACAGAGGACGGGTTACGAGCAGTACTTC
>16|.|.|TRBJ2-1|TRBV4-1
CASSPPLGATDRPQFF
TGCGCCAGCAGCCCTCCTCTTGGAGCGACAGACCGCCCTCAGTTCTTC
>15|.|.|TRBJ2-5|TRBV28
CASSLGDTGGETQYF
TGTGCCAGCAGTTTAGGGGACACGGGTGGAGAGACCCAGTACTTC
>16|TRBD2|few|TRBJ2-3|TRBV9
CASSVGTSGSTDTQYF
TGTGCCAGCAGCGTGGGGACTAGCGGGAGCACAGATACGCAGTATTTT
>14|.|.|TRBJ2-1|TRBV7-2
CASSLEVGRREQFF
TGTGCCAGCAGCTTAGAGGTCGGGAGACGTGAGCAGTTCTTC
>12|TRBD2|.|TRBJ2-7|TRBV29-1
CSVGTSSYEQYF
TGCAGCGTTGGGACTAGCTCCTACGAGCAGTACTTC
>14|.|.|TRBJ2-3|TRBV5-1
CASSPGTGTNTQYF
TGCGCCAGCAGCCCCGGGACCGGGACGAATACGCAGTATTTT
>15|.|.|TRBJ2-3|TRBV4-1
CASSPFGLRTDTQYF
TGCGCCAGCAGCCCCTTCGGGCTCCGCACAGATACGCAGTATTTT
>15|TRBD2|.|TRBJ2-1|TRBV9
CASSVEGLVVSEQFF
TGTGCCAGCAGCGTAGAGGGACTAGTCGTGTCTGAGCAGTTCTTC
>12|.|.|TRBJ1-2|TRBV30
CAWSVSGYGYTF
TGTGCCTGGAGTGTATCAGGGTATGGCTACACCTTC
>13|.|.|TRBJ2-3|TRBV25-1
CVTSVSSTDTQYF
TGTGTTACGAGCGTATCTAGCACAGATACGCAGTATTTT
>13|.|.|TRBJ1-1|TRBV29-1
CSAMREIPTEAFF
TGCAGCGCCATGAGGGAGATCCCTACTGAAGCTTTCTTT
>15|.|few|TRBJ1-4|TRBV9
CASSVDRGAEEKLFF
TGTGCCAGCAGCGTAGACCGGGGGGCCGAGGAAAAACTGTTTTTT
>16|TRBD2|.|TRBJ2-3|TRBV9
CASSVLGLAGTDTQYF
TGTGCCAGCAGCGTACTGGGACTAGCGGGAACAGATACGCAGTATTTT
>16|TRBD2|few|TRBJ2-3|TRBV4-3
CASSNRLADSTDTQYF
TGCGCCAGCAGCAATAGACTAGCGGATAGCACAGATACGCAGTATTTT
>11|.|.|TRBJ2-7|TRBV6-1
CASSDPYEQYF
TGTGCCAGCAGTGACCCCTACGAGCAGTACTTC
>15|TRBD1|.|TRBJ2-5|TRBV5-1
CASSQTGVSQETQYF
TGCGCCAGCAGCCAGACAGGGGTTAGCCAAGAGACCCAGTACTTC
>14|.|few|TRBJ2-3|TRBV7-2
CASSLARGTDTQYF
TGTGCCAGCAGCTTAGCGCGGGGCACAGATACGCAGTATTTT
>15|TRBD1|.|TRBJ2-7|TRBV6-1
CASSDQGTGGRKQYF
TGTGCCAGCAGTGACCAGGGAACAGGGGGAAGGAAGCAGTACTTC
>13|.|.|TRBJ2-3|TRBV18
CASPTNRADTQYF
TGTGCCAGCCCTACAAACAGGGCAGATACGCAGTATTTT
>17|.|.|TRBJ2-1|TRBV7-9
CASSKGASGPSYNEQFF
TGTGCCAGCAGTAAGGGGGCTAGCGGACCGTCCTACAATGAGCAGTTCTTC
>14|TRBD1|.|TRBJ1-1|TRBV7-2
CASSVYRGQPEAFF
TGTGCCAGCAGCGTCTACAGGGGGCAACCTGAAGCTTTCTTT
>12|TRBD2|.|TRBJ2-5|TRBV28
CACTRGQETQYF
TGTGCCTGTACGCGGGGGCAAGAGACCCAGTACTTC
>15|TRBD2|.|TRBJ2-1|TRBV6-5
CASSPGLALYNEQFF
TGTGCCAGCAGTCCGGGACTAGCGCTCTACAATGAGCAGTTCTTC
>11|.|few|TRBJ1-2|TRBV20-1
CSARTGYGYTF
TGCAGTGCTAGAACGGGCTATGGCTACACCTTC
>13|.|.|TRBJ1-5|TRBV30
CAWSVLGDQPQHF
TGTGCCTGGAGTGTACTGGGGGATCAGCCCCAGCATTTT
>13|.|few|TRBJ1-1|TRBV16
CASSQVRATEAFF
TGTGCCAGCAGCCAGGTCAGGGCCACTGAAGCTTTCTTT
>12|.|.|TRBJ1-3|TRBV6-1
CASMGSGNTIYF
TGTGCCAGCATGGGATCCGGAAACACCATATATTTT
>17|.|.|TRBJ2-1|TRBV18
CASSPTLEGGPYNEQFF
TGTGCCAGCTCACCGACTTTGGAGGGAGGCCCATACAATGAGCAGTTCTTC